A single sample gave rise to the 20 T cell receptor beta chains below, sequenced in a study of shared clonotypes between healthy human individuals. TCRdb's copy holds only in-frame clones and misses some; the assay was immunoSEQ multiplex PCR. Here the sample spans over a million clones, 95% to 97% being singletons. What was sequenced was naive CD4+ T cells sorted from blood. Described subset: CD45RA+ positively selected. The receptors were sampled from a man aged 30-40 years in good health.

This clone occurred once. The rearrangement joins TRBV5-1 to TRBJ2-4; D is uncertain. This CDR3 has 15 amino acids. The germline V gene encodes CDR1 SGHRS and CDR2 YFSETQ. The V end was cut by 8 bases, the J end by 0 bases, with 15 bases between. The CDR3, as DNA: TGCGCCAGTGGGCCAGGAGCATCAGCCAAAAACATTCAGTACTTC. Translated, it gives CASGPGASAKNIQYF.

This chain joins TRBV23-1 and TRBJ1-5; 9 bases map to TRBD1. TRBV23-1 is labeled an ORF, and its function is uncertain. The V and J ends lost 2 bases and 0 bases, in that order; junction bases with no gene match: 14. This CDR3 is built from 20 residues. This CDR3 reads CASSQPTNRGRDNSNQPQHF. CDR3 bases: TGCGCCAGCAGTCAACCTACGAACAGGGGGCGAGATAATAGCAATCAGCCCCAGCATTTT.

The chain recombines TRBV5-1 with TRBJ2-4; 8 bases agree with TRBD2. V was pared by 0 bases and J by 1 base, with 6 bases of the junction left unmatched. The CDR3 extends over 17 amino acids. Looked up from germline, CDR1 is SGHRS and CDR2 is YFSETQ. CDR3 in amino acids: CASSLGFQREAKNIQYF. The CDR3 coding sequence is TGCGCCAGCAGCTTGGGTTTTCAGCGGGAGGCCAAAAACATTCAGTACTTC.

This rearrangement joins TRBV27 to TRBJ2-3; tentatively, D is TRBD1 (6 bases). From germline, CDR1 is MNHEY and CDR2 SMNVEV (reference sequence). Trimming cost V 1 base and J 4 bases, with 21 bases left between them. The CDR3 loop spans 18 amino acids. CDR3 amino acids: CASSLFGDTASSADTQYF. CDR3 in DNA: TGTGCCAGCAGTTTATTTGGGGACACTGCTAGTAGCGCAGATACGCAGTATTTT.

This chain connects TRBV28 to TRBJ1-5; the D is unclear. There are 14 residues in the CDR3. V was clipped by 7 bases and J by 4 bases, with 14 bases between them. Germline loops: CDR1 MDHEN, CDR2 SYDVKM. CDR3 in amino acids: CASKWGTANQPQHF. CDR3 coding DNA: TGTGCCAGCAAGTGGGGAACAGCTAATCAGCCCCAGCATTTT.

On this clone: This CDR3 is also generated by other DNA sequences in the sample. This chain uses TRBV30 with TRBJ1-5; no firm D call. Germline values: CDR1 GTSNPN, CDR2 SVGIG (reference sequence). CDR3 length: 12 amino acids. V lost 0 bases to trimming and J lost 6 bases, with 6 bases between them. CDR3 in amino acids: CAWSVRGQPQHF. The CDR3 DNA reads TGTGCCTGGAGTGTGCGTGGTCAGCCCCAGCATTTT.

The rearrangement uses TRBV4-1 and TRBJ2-3; TRBD2 matches 14 bases. Trimming cost V 4 bases and J 2 bases; bases outside gene matches: 11. This CDR3 is built from 19 residues. The germline V gene encodes CDR1 MGHRA and CDR2 YSYEKL. The CDR3 bases are TGCGCCAGCAGCCTGGGACTAGCGGGAGTGAGTATATCCACAGATACGCAGTATTTT. It translates to CASSLGLAGVSISTDTQYF.

The CDR3 protein is CASSYGEGRGYGYTF. CDR3 DNA: TGTGCCAGCAGTTACGGCGAGGGGCGGGGGTATGGCTACACCTTC. This chain links TRBV6-6 with TRBJ1-2, with D possibly TRBD1 on 5 matching bases. There are 15 residues in the CDR3. V lost 2 bases and J 5 bases, leaving 15 bases between the germline ends. The germline CDR1 and CDR2 sequences are MNHNY and SVGAGI (reference sequence).

This chain joins TRBV7-2 and TRBJ2-7; D gene unclear. This CDR3 has 13 residues. V was shortened by 5 bases and J by 6 bases, with 14 bases between the two germline ends. CDR1 and CDR2 from the germline V gene are SGHTA and FQGNSA. CDR3 amino acids: CASSQDPITEQYF. CDR3 nucleotides: TGTGCCAGCAGCCAAGATCCGATCACCGAGCAGTACTTC.

This chain links TRBV4-1 with TRBJ2-2, with D unresolved. Between the trimmed V and J ends, which lost 1 base and 5 bases, there was a span of 14 bases. The CDR3 runs 16 residues. CDR1 is MGHRA, CDR2 YSYEKL, per germline. CDR3 DNA: TGCGCCAGCAGCCAAGTTGCCGAGACAAAAACCGGGGAGCTGTTTTTT. It codes for CASSQVAETKTGELFF.

The rearrangement joins TRBV18 to TRBJ2-7, with D possibly called TRBD1 or TRBD2 (6 bases each). CDR3 size: 16 residues. Germline CDR1 is KGHSH and CDR2 is LQKENI. Trimming removed 5 bases at V and 1 base at J, with 18 bases between. The CDR3 region is CASSMGIGGPSYEQYF. CDR3 nucleotides: TGTGCCAGCTCAATGGGCATCGGGGGCCCGTCCTACGAGCAGTACTTC. Supplemented by reference TRBV18 and TRBJ2-7, the full variable domain reads NAGVMQNPRHLVRRRGQEARLRCSPMKGHSHVYWYRQLPEEGLKFMVYLQKENIIDESGMPKERFSAEFPKEGPSILRIQQVVRGDSAAYFCASSMGIGGPSYEQYFGPGTRLTVT.

The CDR3: CASSSPLDTQYF. The CDR3 DNA is TGTGCCAGCAGCTCCCCCCTGGATACGCAGTATTTT. The chain carries TRBV5-4 and TRBJ2-3; D is ambiguous. Germline lookup yields CDR1 SGHNT and CDR2 YYREEE (reference sequence). The V end lost 3 bases, the J end lost 6 bases, and 8 bases lay between the germline ends. The CDR3 extends over 12 amino acids.

This CDR3 reads CASSPELKGEQYF. DNA of the CDR3: TGTGCCAGCTCACCAGAACTTAAAGGGGAGCAGTACTTC. The V gene is TRBV18, the J gene TRBJ2-7, with unresolved D. Germline CDR1 and CDR2: KGHSH and LQKENI. Deletions cut 2 bases from V and 7 bases from J, with 12 bases between. The CDR3 is 13 residues long.

The chain links TRBV6-5 to TRBJ2-2; possible D gene TRBD1, 6 bases. CDR3 size: 15 residues. Trimming removed 6 bases at V and 7 bases at J, with 18 bases between. Germline assignment: CDR1 MNHEY and CDR2 SVGAGI. CDR3 nucleotides: TGTGCCAGCAGCCGCCTAGGGGGAGCCGGCGGGGAGCTGTTTTTT. This codes for CASSRLGGAGGELFF.

The rearrangement links TRBV10-2 to TRBJ2-1; 9 bases are shared with TRBD2. The germline gives CDR1 WSHSY, CDR2 SAAADI. The CDR3 spans 16 residues. V gave up 3 bases and J gave up 5 bases; unmatched junction bases: 8. CDR3 region: CASSDLGLASHNEQFF. CDR3 nucleotides: TGCGCCAGCAGTGATTTAGGACTAGCGTCACACAATGAGCAGTTCTTC.

The chain has TRBV5-1 and TRBJ2-3; a possible D gene is TRBD1 (6 bases). V shed 0 bases and J shed 5 bases, with 10 bases lying between them. CDR3 length equals 14 residues. CDR1 and CDR2 from the germline V gene are SGHRS and YFSETQ. CDR3 residues: CASSLDRAGDTQYF. The CDR3 nucleotides read TGCGCCAGCAGCTTGGACAGGGCGGGAGATACGCAGTATTTT.

The rearrangement joins TRBV6-1 to TRBJ1-5; 10 bases are a match to TRBD1. Germline V gives CDR1 MNHNS, CDR2 SASEGT. CDR3 length: 15 residues. After removal of 8 bases from V and 2 bases from J, the junction contained 6 bases not matched to a gene. The CDR3 here is CASGDRGRGNQPQHF. The CDR3 coding sequence is TGTGCCAGCGGAGACAGGGGGCGCGGCAATCAGCCCCAGCATTTT.

Remarks on this clone: Other DNA sequences in the same sample also yield this CDR3. The J gene is TRBJ2-2, the V gene TRBV6-5; D call uncertain. The germline V gene has CDR1 MNHEY and CDR2 SVGAGI. This CDR3 has 14 amino acids. The V gene lost 6 bases and the J gene lost 1 base, with 9 bases spanning the gap. CDR3 sequence: CASSPPGNTGELFF. In DNA form, the CDR3 reads TGTGCCAGCAGCCCACCGGGGAACACCGGGGAGCTGTTTTTT.

The chain couples TRBV28 to TRBJ1-5; the match to TRBD1 covers 7 bases. The J segment lost 6 bases and the V segment lost 3 bases, leaving 5 bases of the junction unmatched. The germline V gene encodes CDR1 MDHEN and CDR2 SYDVKM. This CDR3 is built from 14 residues. The CDR3 nucleotides read TGTGCCAGCAGTTTTGGCACAGGGGTTCAGCCCCAGCATTTT. It is translated as CASSFGTGVQPQHF.

This sequence joins TRBV21-1 and TRBJ2-7; TRBD2, the table's D call, lacks a check against the DNA. TRBV21-1 represents a pseudogene. This CDR3 comprises 14 residues. CDR3 region: CASSKEAEAYEQYF. CDR3 in DNA: TGTGCCAGCAGCAAAGAGGCAGAGGCCTACGAGCAGTACTTC.